This T cell receptor (beta chain) was sequenced for a study of control samples from healthy donors and cancer patients. Trimming took off 6 bases at V and 5 bases at J, with 8 bases between the two ends. The CDR3 contains 11 residues. Germline V gene data show CDR1 as SGDLS and CDR2 as YYNGEE. Produced via immunoSEQ multiplex PCR; TCRdb's table is partial and in-frame only. The table includes roughly 120,000 clones, about 93% detected once. This clonotype was sampled from a man in his forties or fifties with head and neck cancer. This chain joins TRBV9 and TRBJ1-2; D remains ambiguous. Input material: PBMCs. DNA for the CDR3: TGTGCCAGCAAAGTGGGGTATGGCTACACCTTC. As protein: CASKVGYGYTF.